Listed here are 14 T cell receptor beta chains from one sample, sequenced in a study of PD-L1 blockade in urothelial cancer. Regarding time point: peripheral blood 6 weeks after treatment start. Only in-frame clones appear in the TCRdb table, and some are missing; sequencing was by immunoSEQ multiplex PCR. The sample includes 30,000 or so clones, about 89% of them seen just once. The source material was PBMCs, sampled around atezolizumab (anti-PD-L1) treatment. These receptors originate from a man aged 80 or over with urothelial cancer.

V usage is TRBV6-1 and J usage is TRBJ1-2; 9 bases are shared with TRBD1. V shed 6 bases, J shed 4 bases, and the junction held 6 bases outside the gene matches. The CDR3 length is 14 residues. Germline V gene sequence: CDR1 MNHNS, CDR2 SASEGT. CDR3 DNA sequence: TGTGCCAGCAGCGGAAGGGACAGGGCCTATGGCTACACCTTC. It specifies CASSGRDRAYGYTF.

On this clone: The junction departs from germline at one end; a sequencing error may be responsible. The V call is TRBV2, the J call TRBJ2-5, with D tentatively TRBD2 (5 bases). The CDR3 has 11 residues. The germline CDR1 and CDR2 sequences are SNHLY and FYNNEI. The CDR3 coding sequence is TGTGCCAGCAGGTTGGGAGAGGCCCAGTACTTC. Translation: CASRLGEAQYF.

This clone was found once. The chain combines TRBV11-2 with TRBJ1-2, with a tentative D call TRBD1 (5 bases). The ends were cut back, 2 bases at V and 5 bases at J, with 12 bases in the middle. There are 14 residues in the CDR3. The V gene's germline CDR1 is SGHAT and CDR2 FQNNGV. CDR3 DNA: TGTGCCAGCAGCTTACGGGACTCAGCATATGGCTACACCTTC. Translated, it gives CASSLRDSAYGYTF. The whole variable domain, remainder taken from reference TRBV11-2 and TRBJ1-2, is EAGVAQSPRYKIIEKRQSVAFWCNPISGHATLYWYQQILGQGPKLLIQFQNNGVVDDSQLPKDRFSAERLKGVDSTLKIQPAKLEDSAVYLCASSLRDSAYGYTFGSGTRLTVV.

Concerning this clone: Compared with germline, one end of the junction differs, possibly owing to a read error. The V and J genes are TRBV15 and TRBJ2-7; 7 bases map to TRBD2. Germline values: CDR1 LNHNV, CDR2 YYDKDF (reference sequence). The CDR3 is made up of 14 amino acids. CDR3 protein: CATRRASGSYEQYF. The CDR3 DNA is TGTGCCACCCGCAGGGCTAGCGGTTCCTACGAGCAGTACTTC.

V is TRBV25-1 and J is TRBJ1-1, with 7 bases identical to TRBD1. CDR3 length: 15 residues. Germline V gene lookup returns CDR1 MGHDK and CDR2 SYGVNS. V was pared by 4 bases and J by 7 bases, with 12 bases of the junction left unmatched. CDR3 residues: CASSGLQGLGGEAFF. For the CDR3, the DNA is TGTGCCAGCAGTGGGCTACAGGGGCTGGGTGGTGAAGCTTTCTTT.

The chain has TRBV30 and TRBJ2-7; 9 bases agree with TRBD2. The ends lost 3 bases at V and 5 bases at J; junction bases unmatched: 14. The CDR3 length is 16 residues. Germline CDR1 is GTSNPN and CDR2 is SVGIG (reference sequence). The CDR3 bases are TGTGCCTGGAGCGTGGGCTCGAGCGGGAGGATCGACGAGCAGTACTTC. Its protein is CAWSVGSSGRIDEQYF.

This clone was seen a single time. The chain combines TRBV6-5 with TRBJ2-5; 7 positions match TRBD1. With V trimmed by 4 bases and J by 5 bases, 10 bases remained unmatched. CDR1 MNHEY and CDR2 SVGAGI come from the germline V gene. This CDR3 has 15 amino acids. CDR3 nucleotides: TGTGCCAGCAGTTGGGACGAAGGGGGCGCCGAGACCCAGTACTTC. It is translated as CASSWDEGGAETQYF.

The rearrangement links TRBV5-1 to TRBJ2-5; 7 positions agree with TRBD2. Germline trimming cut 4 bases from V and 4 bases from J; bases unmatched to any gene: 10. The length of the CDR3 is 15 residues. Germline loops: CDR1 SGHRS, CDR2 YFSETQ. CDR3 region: CASSPRDAGVETQYF. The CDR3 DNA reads TGCGCCAGCAGCCCCAGGGACGCGGGAGTAGAGACCCAGTACTTC.

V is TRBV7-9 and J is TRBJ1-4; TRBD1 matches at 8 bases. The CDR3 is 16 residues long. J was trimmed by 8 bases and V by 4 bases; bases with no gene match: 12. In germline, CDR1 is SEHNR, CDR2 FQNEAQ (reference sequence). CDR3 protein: CASSYGDRGAGEKLFF. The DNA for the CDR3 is TGTGCCAGCAGCTACGGAGACAGGGGCGCGGGGGAAAAACTGTTTTTT.

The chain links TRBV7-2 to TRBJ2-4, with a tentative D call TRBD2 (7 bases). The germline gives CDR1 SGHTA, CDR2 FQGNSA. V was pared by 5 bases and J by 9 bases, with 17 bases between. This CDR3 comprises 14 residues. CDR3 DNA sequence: TGTGCCAGCAGCGAAGGGGGGGGGAGGGCCATTCAGTACTTC. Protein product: CASSEGGGRAIQYF.

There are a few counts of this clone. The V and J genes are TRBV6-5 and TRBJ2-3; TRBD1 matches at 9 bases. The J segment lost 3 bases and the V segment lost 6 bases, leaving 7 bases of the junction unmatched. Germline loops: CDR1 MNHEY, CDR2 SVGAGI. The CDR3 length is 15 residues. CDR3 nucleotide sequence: TGTGCCAGCAGCAGGGGACAGGGTATAACAGATACGCAGTATTTT. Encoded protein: CASSRGQGITDTQYF.

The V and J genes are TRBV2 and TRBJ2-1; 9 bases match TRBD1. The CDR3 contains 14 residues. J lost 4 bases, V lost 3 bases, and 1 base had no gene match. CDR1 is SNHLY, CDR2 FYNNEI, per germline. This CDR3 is CASSEDRGYNEQFF. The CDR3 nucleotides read TGTGCCAGCAGTGAGGACAGGGGTTACAATGAGCAGTTCTTC.

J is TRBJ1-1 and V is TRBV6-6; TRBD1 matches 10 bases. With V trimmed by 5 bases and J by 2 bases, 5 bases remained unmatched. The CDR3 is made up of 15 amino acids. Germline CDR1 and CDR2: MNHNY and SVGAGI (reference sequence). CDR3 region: CASSTTGGLNTEAFF. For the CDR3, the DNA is TGTGCCAGCAGTACGACAGGGGGCCTAAACACTGAAGCTTTCTTT.

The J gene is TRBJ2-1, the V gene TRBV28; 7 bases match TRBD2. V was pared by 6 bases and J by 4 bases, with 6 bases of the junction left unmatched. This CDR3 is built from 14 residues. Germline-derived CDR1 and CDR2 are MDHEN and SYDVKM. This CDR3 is CASSPGLLYNEQFF. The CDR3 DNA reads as TGTGCCAGCAGCCCGGGACTACTGTACAATGAGCAGTTCTTC.